The rows below give T cell receptor beta chains drawn from one sample of a study of blood T cell repertoires in COVID-19. TCRdb's copy holds only in-frame clones and misses some; the assay was immunoSEQ multiplex PCR. The data hold roughly 60,000 clones, with roughly 85% observed a single time. Sequenced material: peripheral blood. These receptors all come from a human donor in a cohort sampled during active or convalescent COVID-19. Each CDR3 is given with its conserved first and last residue. The D gene is left open where the match is weak. Clone size, where shown, is once, few, many, or a class for clones that have expanded.

j_gene | v_gene | d_gene | abundance | CDR3nt | CDR3aa
TRBJ2-3 | TRBV30 | NA | once | TGTGCCTGGAGTGTACAGGGGGGGACAGATACGCAGTATTTT | CAWSVQGGTDTQYF
TRBJ2-2 | TRBV5-4 | NA | few | TGTGCCAGCAGCCCCTCAGAACACGGCGGCGGGGAGCTGTTTTTT | CASSPSEHGGGELFF
TRBJ1-6 | TRBV27 | NA | once | TGTGCCAGCAAGACTTCGATAGGCAATTCACCCCTCCACTTT | CASKTSIGNSPLHF
TRBJ2-7 | TRBV11-1 | NA | NA | TGTGCCAGCAGCCCAGGGGCTACCTACGAGCAGTACTTC | CASSPGATYEQYF
TRBJ2-5 | TRBV9 | TRBD1 | NA | TGTGCCAGCAGCGTAGCTTCAGGGACAGCTAGTCAAGAGACCCAGTACTTC | CASSVASGTASQETQYF
TRBJ1-5 | TRBV19 | NA | NA | TGTGCCAGTAGTATTCAGGCGGGTAGCAATCAGCCCCAGCATTTT | CASSIQAGSNQPQHF
TRBJ1-2 | TRBV10-3 | TRBD1 | NA | TGTGCCATCAGTGGGACAGGGGAGGGGAACTATGGCTACACCTTC | CAISGTGEGNYGYTF
TRBJ2-2 | TRBV3-1/TRBV3-2 | NA | NA | TGTGCCAGCCGTCATAGGCAGGCCAACACCGGGGAGCTGTTTTTT | CASRHRQANTGELFF
TRBJ1-4 | TRBV3-1/TRBV3-2 | TRBD1 | NA | TGTGCCAGCAGCCAATTGGACAGGGGTCGTGAAAAACTGTTTTTT | CASSQLDRGREKLFF
TRBJ2-1 | TRBV4-2 | TRBD2 | NA | TGTGCCAGCAGCCAAGGAATCCTAGCGGGGGGGCCGGTTGAGCAGTTCTTC | CASSQGILAGGPVEQFF
TRBJ2-2 | TRBV2 | TRBD2 | NA | TGTGCCAGCAAGACTAGCGGGGCGAACACCGGGGAGCTGTTTTTT | CASKTSGANTGELFF
TRBJ2-7 | TRBV10-3 | NA | few | TGTGCCATCAGTGAGTCGGCACCACAGGGTATGGCGCAGTACTTC | CAISESAPQGMAQYF
TRBJ1-1 | TRBV7-2 | TRBD1 | NA | TGTGCCAGCAAGGGACAGGGTAGGGTCACTGAAGCTTTCTTT | CASKGQGRVTEAFF
TRBJ2-2 | TRBV5-1 | NA | NA | TGCGCCAGCAGCTCGGACAGGGAGGGCGGGGAGCTGTTTTTT | CASSSDREGGELFF
TRBJ1-1 | TRBV19 | TRBD1 | NA | TGTGCCAGTAGTTGGGACAGGGCGAACACTGAAGCTTTCTTT | CASSWDRANTEAFF
TRBJ2-3 | TRBV4-2 | TRBD1 | once | TGTGCCAGCAGCCAATCCGAGGGGGCCATTCGAGCAGATACGCAGTATTTT | CASSQSEGAIRADTQYF
TRBJ1-1 | TRBV7-9 | TRBD1 | NA | TGTGCCAGCAGAAAGGACAGGGTAACACTTGGCACTGAAGCTTTCTTT | CASRKDRVTLGTEAFF
TRBJ1-2 | TRBV19 | TRBD1 | NA | TGTGCCAGTAGTATGGACGGGGACAGTTCGGGCTACACCTTC | CASSMDGDSSGYTF
TRBJ2-7 | TRBV4-3 | NA | NA | TGCGCCAGCAGCCAAGTGGAGGGGAGCTCCTACGAGCAGTACTTC | CASSQVEGSSYEQYF
TRBJ2-3 | TRBV6-1 | NA | NA | TGTGCCAGCAGTGACGCGCAAGACTCCTTTTTT | CASSDAQDSFF
TRBJ2-7 | TRBV25-1 | NA | NA | TGTGCCAGCACCTCTAGGAGCTCCTACGAGCAGTACTTC | CASTSRSSYEQYF
TRBJ2-3 | TRBV9 | TRBD1 | NA | TGTGCCAGCAGCGTAGGGGGACAGGGCTTAGATACGCAGTATTTT | CASSVGGQGLDTQYF
TRBJ2-7 | TRBV7-3 | NA | NA | TGTGCCAGCAGCTTATTGTGGCAGGCCAACTCCTACGAGCAGTACTTC | CASSLLWQANSYEQYF
TRBJ2-7 | TRBV7-3 | NA | few | TGTGCCAGCAGCTTAAATCCCGGGAACTACGAGCAGTACTTC | CASSLNPGNYEQYF
TRBJ2-7 | TRBV7-2 | TRBD1 | NA | TGTGCCAGCAGCCCCGGGACAGGGCCTCGCGAGCAGTACTTT | CASSPGTGPREQYF
TRBJ2-5 | TRBV9 | TRBD2 | NA | TGTGCCAGCAGCGTAGGCCCTAGCGGGGCAGAGACCCAGTACTTC | CASSVGPSGAETQYF
TRBJ2-5 | TRBV6-2/TRBV6-3 | TRBD2 | NA | TGTGCCAGCAGTTACTGGGTAGGAGCGGGGAAAGAGACCCAGTACTTC | CASSYWVGAGKETQYF
TRBJ1-2 | TRBV19 | NA | NA | TGTGCCAGTAGTATGGGCAGGGGAAACTATGGCTACACCTTC | CASSMGRGNYGYTF
TRBJ2-1 | TRBV18 | TRBD1 | NA | TGTGCCAGCTCACCACCACGACAGGGGAGTGGAACTAGCGAGCAGTTCTTC | CASSPPRQGSGTSEQFF
TRBJ1-1 | TRBV13 | TRBD1 | NA | TGTGCCAGCAGCTTAGAGGGACAGACTGGGACTGAAGCTTTCTTT | CASSLEGQTGTEAFF
TRBJ1-4 | TRBV14 | NA | NA | TGTGCCAGCAGCCAAGGACTCTTCACCGGAGATGAAAAACTGTTTTTT | CASSQGLFTGDEKLFF
TRBJ2-5 | TRBV7-2 | NA | NA | TGTGCCAGCAGCACCAGAAGGGGAAAAGAGACCCAGTACTTC | CASSTRRGKETQYF
TRBJ1-2 | TRBV6-5 | TRBD1 | NA | TGTGCCAGCAGTTCAGGGGGCCTCAACTATGGCTACACCTTC | CASSSGGLNYGYTF
TRBJ1-1 | TRBV19 | TRBD1 | once | TGTGCCAGTAGTCCCCCCGACAGGGGTCACACTGAAGCTTTCTTT | CASSPPDRGHTEAFF
TRBJ1-6 | TRBV19 | NA | NA | TGTGCCAGTAGTATGCTGAGCTCCTATAATTCACCCCTCCACTTT | CASSMLSSYNSPLHF
TRBJ2-1 | TRBV5-1 | TRBD2 | NA | TGCGCCAGCAGCTCGGGACTAGGATCCTACAATGAGCAGTTCTTC | CASSSGLGSYNEQFF
TRBJ1-4 | TRBV5-5 | TRBD1 | NA | TGTGCCAGCAGCCACGGGACAGACAATGAAAAACTGTTTTTT | CASSHGTDNEKLFF
TRBJ1-1 | TRBV19 | NA | NA | TGTGCCAGTAGTCCTGTCTGGGGGCAGAGACGAGCTTTCTTT | CASSPVWGQRRAFF
TRBJ2-7 | TRBV27 | TRBD1 | NA | TGTGCCAGCAGTTTAGGCTATGGACAGGGGAGCCACGAGCAGTACTTC | CASSLGYGQGSHEQYF
TRBJ1-6 | TRBV9 | NA | few | TGTGCCAGCAGCGTACGCGCGAATTCACCCCTCCACTTT | CASSVRANSPLHF
TRBJ2-7 | TRBV6-9 | TRBD1 | few | TGTGCCAGCACGACAGGGTCCTACGAGCAGTACTTC | CASTTGSYEQYF
TRBJ1-5 | TRBV3-1/TRBV3-2 | NA | NA | TGTGCCAGCAGCCAAGATCTCGGGGGAGGACAGCCCCAGCATTTT | CASSQDLGGGQPQHF
TRBJ2-7 | TRBV27 | TRBD2 | NA | TGTGCCAGCAGTCTCAGCGGGACTCCCTACGAGCAGTACTTC | CASSLSGTPYEQYF
TRBJ1-6 | TRBV10-3 | TRBD1 | few | TGTGCCATCAGAAGGGACAGGGAACGGGAGTCACCCCTCCACTTT | CAIRRDRERESPLHF
TRBJ2-5 | TRBV9 | NA | NA | TGTGCCAGCAGCGTAGACTACATAGTACAAATAGAGACCCAGTACTTC | CASSVDYIVQIETQYF
TRBJ1-1 | TRBV7-2 | TRBD1 | few | TGTGCCAGCAGCAGGGACAGAGGAGGGACTGAAGCTTTCTTT | CASSRDRGGTEAFF
TRBJ1-1 | TRBV6-5 | TRBD1 | few | TGTGCCAGCAGTCGCCAAACAGGGGGGGGTACTGAAGCTTTCTTT | CASSRQTGGGTEAFF
TRBJ1-1 | TRBV7-9 | NA | NA | TGTGCCAGCAGCTTACTGGGGCAGTCGAACACTGAAGCTTTCTTT | CASSLLGQSNTEAFF
TRBJ1-2 | TRBV12-3/TRBV12-4 | NA | NA | TGTGCCAGCAGCCGACAGGACTATGGCTACACCTTC | CASSRQDYGYTF
TRBJ1-2 | TRBV10-3 | TRBD1 | NA | TGTGCCATCAGTGAGCCCGACAGGGGCTATGGCTACACCTTC | CAISEPDRGYGYTF
TRBJ2-5 | TRBV5-1 | NA | NA | TGCGCCAGCAGCTTGGTGGCGGGCGGGCCGAAGACCCAGTACTTC | CASSLVAGGPKTQYF
TRBJ1-3 | TRBV15 | NA | NA | TGTGCCACCAGCAGAAACCAGGGTCGGAACACCATATATTTT | CATSRNQGRNTIYF
TRBJ1-2 | TRBV6-6 | TRBD1 | once | TGTGCCAGCAGCCCTGGGACAGGGGGAATCGGCTACACCTTC | CASSPGTGGIGYTF
TRBJ2-7 | TRBV6-1 | TRBD2 | NA | TGTGCCAGCAGTGAAGCACAACTAGGCGGGACTAGCGGGGGGTCTAGCTACGAGCAGTACTTC | CASSEAQLGGTSGGSSYEQYF